The entry below gives a single TCR beta chain sequence along with its context. The sample originates from a study of T cell changes during pregnancy in multiple sclerosis. Clones were sequenced by immunoSEQ multiplex PCR, and TCRdb holds only the in-frame ones, with some missing. The sample lists approximately 47,000 clones; around nine tenths were seen once. CDR1 DFQATT and CDR2 SNEGSKA come from the germline V gene (reference sequence). V gave up 5 bases and J gave up 2 bases, with 3 bases separating them. CDR3 length: 10 amino acids. The specimen was peripheral blood, collected in the first trimester of pregnancy. This receptor was obtained from a female donor with multiple sclerosis, enrolled in a pregnancy study. The V call is TRBV20-1, the J call TRBJ2-5; D is uncertain. The DNA for the CDR3 is TGCAGTGCTTCACAAGAGACCCAGTACTTC. Translating it yields CSASQETQYF.